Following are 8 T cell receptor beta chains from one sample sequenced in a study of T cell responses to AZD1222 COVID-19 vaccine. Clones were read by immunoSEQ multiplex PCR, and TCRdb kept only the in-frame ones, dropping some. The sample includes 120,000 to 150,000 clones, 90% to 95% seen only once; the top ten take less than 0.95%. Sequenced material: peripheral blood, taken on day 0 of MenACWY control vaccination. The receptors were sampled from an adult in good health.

CDR3 sequence: CASSPDRYTDTQYF. The CDR3 region has the DNA TGTGCCAGCAGCCCGGACAGATACACAGATACGCAGTATTTT. This sequence joins TRBV2 and TRBJ2-3; D possibly corresponds to TRBD1 (6 bases). The V gene's germline CDR1 is SNHLY and CDR2 FYNNEI. The CDR3 is made up of 14 amino acids. Trimming removed 6 bases at V and 2 bases at J, with 12 bases between.

The CDR3: CASSPVSLGGNQPQHF. The DNA for the CDR3 is TGTGCCAGCAGTCCCGTGAGCTTAGGGGGCAATCAGCCCCAGCATTTT. The chain joins TRBV27 to TRBJ1-5, with D tentatively TRBD1 (5 bases). From germline, CDR1 is MNHEY and CDR2 SMNVEV (reference sequence). V was cut by 5 bases and J by 2 bases, with 16 bases left in between. This CDR3 spans 16 amino acids.

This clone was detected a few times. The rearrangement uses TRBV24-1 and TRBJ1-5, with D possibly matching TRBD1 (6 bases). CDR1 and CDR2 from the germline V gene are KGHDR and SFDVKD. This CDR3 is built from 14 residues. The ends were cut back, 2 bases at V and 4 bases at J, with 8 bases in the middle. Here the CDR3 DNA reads TGTGCCACCAGTGATTCGGGGACAAATCAGCCCCAGCATTTT. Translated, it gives CATSDSGTNQPQHF.

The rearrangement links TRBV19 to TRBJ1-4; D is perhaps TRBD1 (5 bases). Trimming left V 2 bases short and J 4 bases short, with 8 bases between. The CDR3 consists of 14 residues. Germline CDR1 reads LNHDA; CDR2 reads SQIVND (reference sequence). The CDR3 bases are TGTGCCAGTAGTATATTCCAGGGTAATGAAAAACTGTTTTTT. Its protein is CASSIFQGNEKLFF.

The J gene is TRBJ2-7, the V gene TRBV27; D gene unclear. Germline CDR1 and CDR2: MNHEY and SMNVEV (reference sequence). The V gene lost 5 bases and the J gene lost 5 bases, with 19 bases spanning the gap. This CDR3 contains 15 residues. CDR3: CASSRAKSIYDEQYF. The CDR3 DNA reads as TGTGCCAGCAGTCGGGCTAAGTCCATCTACGACGAGCAGTACTTC.

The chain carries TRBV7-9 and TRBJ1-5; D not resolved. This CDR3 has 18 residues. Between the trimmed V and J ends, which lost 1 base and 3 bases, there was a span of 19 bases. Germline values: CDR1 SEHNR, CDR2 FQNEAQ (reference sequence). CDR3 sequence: CASSLGEGSRPDNQPQHF. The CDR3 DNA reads TGTGCCAGCAGCTTAGGTGAAGGGAGCAGGCCAGACAATCAGCCCCAGCATTTT.

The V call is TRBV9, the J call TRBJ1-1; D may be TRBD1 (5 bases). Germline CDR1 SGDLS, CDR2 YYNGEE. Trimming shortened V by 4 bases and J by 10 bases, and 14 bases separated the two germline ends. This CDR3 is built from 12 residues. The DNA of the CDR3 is TGTGCCAGCAGCTCACAAGGGGTCGGAGCTTTCTTT. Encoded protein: CASSSQGVGAFF.

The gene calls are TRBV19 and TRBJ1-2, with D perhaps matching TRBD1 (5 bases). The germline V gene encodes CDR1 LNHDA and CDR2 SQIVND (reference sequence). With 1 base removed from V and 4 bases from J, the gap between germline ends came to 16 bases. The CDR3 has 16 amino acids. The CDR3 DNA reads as TGTGCCAGTAGTATAGCAGGGAGTGGACGGGGCTATGGCTACACCTTC. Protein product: CASSIAGSGRGYGYTF.